This T cell receptor beta chain was retrieved from a study of beta chain features in type 1 diabetes. About this clone itself: Its antigen is still unknown.

Using CD45RO/CCR7/CD25/CD127/CD95/CD27, CD4+ naive, central memory, regulatory and stem cell-like memory cells were sorted. Study-level points and caveats: Moderate but significant shortening of TCRB CDR3s was recorded in all four CD4+ subsets from Type 1 diabetes patients. The VDJ junctions of type 1 diabetes patients carried fewer insertions and more deletions.

After removal of 3 bases from V and 3 bases from J, the junction contained 4 bases not matched to a gene. Germline loops: CDR1 GTSNPN, CDR2 SVGIG (reference sequence). This CDR3 spans 15 amino acids. As every portion of the isolated RNA was reverse transcribed, the sequencing read expressed TCRB transcripts. Measured with immunoSEQ multiplex PCR; TCRdb has only the in-frame clones, and not every one. The sample holds fewer than 650,000 clones, around 15% seen once. The receptor comes from a man aged 18-30 years in good health. This chain links TRBV30 with TRBJ1-6; 8 bases fit TRBD1. Sequenced: naive CD4+ T cells from blood. The CDR3 bases are TGTGCCTGGAGCAGGGGGCTCGGCTATAATTCACCCCTCCACTTT. It is translated as CAWSRGLGYNSPLHF.